These T cell receptor beta chains were read from a single sample in a study of T cells in Graves' hyperthyroidism and ophthalmopathy. TCRdb processed the multiplex PCR reads anew with MiXCR; each CDR3 protein has one entry. In the table there are around 380,000 distinct CDR3 sequences, 13% of which are singletons. Sequenced: blood. These receptors came from a man aged 30 to 45 with Graves' hyperthyroidism that later progressed to Graves' ophthalmopathy. Each CDR3 is given with its conserved first and last residue. A D gene is named only where the DNA matches it firmly. Clone sizes are given selectively: once, few, many, or a class where the clone is expanded.

CASSYLAGLRNEQFF TGTGCCAGCAGTTACCTAGCGGGGCTCCGCAATGAGCAGTTCTTC TRBV6-2/TRBV6-3 once TRBD2 TRBJ2-1
CASSPLARTSTDTQYF TGTGCCAGCAGCCCGCTCGCTCGGACTAGCACAGATACGCAGTATTTT TRBV7-2 many . TRBJ2-3
CASGPLYGDQPQHF TGTGCTAGTGGTCCATTATACGGCGATCAGCCCCAGCATTTT TRBV12-5 many . TRBJ1-5
CAIRTGSSHSQPQHF TGTGCCATCAGAACCGGGTCTTCGCACAGTCAGCCCCAGCATTTT TRBV28 . . TRBJ1-5
CASSPTSGGADTQYF TGTGCCAGCAGCCCGACTAGCGGGGGGGCAGATACGCAGTATTTT TRBV5-6 few TRBD2 TRBJ2-3
CASSPRTGPGEQYF TGTGCCAGCAGCCCAAGGACAGGGCCGGGGGAGCAGTACTTC TRBV7-8 many TRBD1 TRBJ2-7
CASSLEPSGGATGYEQYF TGTGCCAGCAGCTTAGAACCTAGCGGGGGGGCCACGGGTTACGAGCAGTACTTC TRBV7-2 . TRBD2 TRBJ2-7
CASSLGDRGNSPLHF TGTGCCAGCAGTTTAGGGGACAGGGGGAATTCACCCCTCCACTTT TRBV28 many TRBD1 TRBJ1-6
CASSLLAGGWYNEQFF TGCGCCAGCAGCTTACTAGCGGGGGGGTGGTACAATGAGCAGTTCTTC TRBV5-1 many TRBD2 TRBJ2-1
CASSLGRTGGYNEQFF TGTGCCAGCAGCTTAGGGCGGACAGGGGGCTACAATGAGCAGTTCTTC TRBV7-2 few TRBD1 TRBJ2-1
CASSLIRGGFQPQHF TGCGCCAGCAGCCTAATCAGGGGGGGGTTTCAGCCCCAGCATTTT TRBV4-1 . TRBD1 TRBJ1-5
CASSSADSSSYEQYF TGTGCCAGCAGCTCCGCCGACAGTTCCAGCTACGAGCAGTACTTC TRBV6-1 . . TRBJ2-7
CASSKGTSGRLGTGELFF TGTGCCAGCAGCAAAGGGACTAGCGGGAGATTGGGGACCGGGGAGCTGTTTTTT TRBV28 few TRBD2 TRBJ2-2
CASSLGAAVQETQYF TGTGCCAGCAGCTTGGGGGCGGCAGTCCAAGAGACCCAGTACTTC TRBV5-4 many . TRBJ2-5
CSVGGTSTEAFF TGCAGCGTTGGCGGGACTAGCACTGAAGCTTTCTTT TRBV29-1 many . TRBJ1-1
CATAEVEQFF TGTGCCACAGCGGAAGTTGAGCAGTTCTTC TRBV28 few . TRBJ2-1
CSASSGLAGALQETQYF TGCAGTGCTAGCTCGGGACTAGCGGGGGCCCTGCAAGAGACCCAGTACTTC TRBV20-1 . TRBD2 TRBJ2-5
CSARTGTGGDEQYF TGCAGTGCAAGAACAGGGACAGGGGGCGACGAGCAGTACTTC TRBV20-1 . TRBD1 TRBJ2-7
CASSFGGPNSPLHF TGTGCCAGCAGCTTCGGGGGCCCGAATTCACCCCTCCACTTT TRBV7-9 few . TRBJ1-6
CASRKGGATNEKLFF TGTGCCAGCAGGAAAGGGGGCGCGACTAATGAAAAACTGTTTTTT TRBV12-3/TRBV12-4 many TRBD1 TRBJ1-4
CSVTTGGYTF TGCAGCGTCACCACTGGGGGCTACACCTTC TRBV29-1 . . TRBJ1-2
CATSEGTGGDSYGYTF TGTGCCACCAGTGAAGGGACAGGGGGCGACAGCTATGGCTACACCTTC TRBV24-1 many TRBD1 TRBJ1-2
CASGNRGWGQPQHF TGTGCTAGTGGAAACAGGGGATGGGGTCAGCCCCAGCATTTT TRBV12-5 many TRBD1 TRBJ1-5
CASSRDRSSGYGYTF TGTGCCAGCAGCCGGGACCGCAGCTCGGGCTATGGCTACACCTTC TRBV7-2 many . TRBJ1-2